The sequence of this TCR beta chain was determined in a study of T cell responses to AZD1222 COVID-19 vaccine. This CDR3 comprises 10 residues. Germline CDR1 reads DFQATT; CDR2 reads SNEGSKA (reference sequence). For this clone: Its target is not known.

Points from the study as a whole: Possibly, clonal diversity was underestimated; donors were largely white British and included more females. Targets within unmutated variant regions were reportedly found for nearly half of spike-specific TCRs. The study found Spike-specific TCR breadth and depth rose after two AZD1222 doses.

Sequenced by immunoSEQ multiplex PCR; TCRdb stores in-frame clones only, minus some. Here the sample spans around 170,000 clones, 80% to 95% being singletons. Timing groups of about 4 and about 12 weeks for second doses were pooled. V is TRBV20-1 and J is TRBJ1-1; D possibly corresponds to TRBD1 (5 bases). The sequences come from peripheral blood, collected 28 days after the second AZD1222 dose. This TCR came from an adult who received the AZD1222 COVID-19 vaccine. The CDR3 reads CRGLDTEAFF. DNA of the CDR3: TGCAGGGGGCTCGACACTGAAGCTTTCTTT.